The clone carrying this T cell receptor (beta chain) was picked up a small number of times. Its antigen is as yet unknown. Overall study findings and caveats: In terms of TCR gene usage, tumor memory CD4+ T cells clustered together with blood and lymph node memory CD4+ cells, as well as with lymph node naive CD4+ cells.

Semi-nested PCR with Nested Universal Primer A followed constant-region reverse priming of full-length variable regions. TCRdb reprocessed the 5' RACE reads via MiXCR and lists one record per CDR3 protein. The sample records some 62,000 distinct CDR3 sequences, 20% to 25% being singletons. Deletions cut 4 bases from V and 2 bases from J, with 13 bases between. The CDR3 loop spans 14 amino acids. CDR1 and CDR2 (germline): SGHRS, YFSETQ. J is TRBJ2-7 and V is TRBV5-1, with D perhaps TRBD2 (6 bases). The sample was memory CD4+ T cells sorted from a lymph node. Described subset: memory CD4+ T cells, CD4+CD45RO+CD25-. The clonotype was recovered from a female donor with breast cancer. In DNA, the CDR3 is TGCGCCAGCAGCGCGGGGCCTGCCACCTACGAGCAGTACTTC. As protein: CASSAGPATYEQYF.